The entry that follows covers one TCR beta chain sequence. Thawed PBMCs were FACS-sorted into unstimulated CD4+CD25+CD127- regulatory T cells, CD4+CD25- non-regulatory cells, CD4 and CD8 cells. V lost 4 bases and J lost 0, with 7 bases in between. Looked up from germline, CDR1 is MGHDK and CDR2 is SYGVNS. The CDR3 runs to 14 residues. The data belong to a study of Tregs in tolerant kidney transplant recipients. Generated by immunoSEQ multiplex PCR, the TCRdb table keeps only in-frame clones and is missing some. The repertoire holds about 240,000 clones, with roughly 84% as singletons. The sequenced sample was CD4+ T cells from blood. This TCR was sampled from a human donor in good health. V usage is TRBV25-1 and J usage is TRBJ1-5; no reliable D call. The CDR3: CASSAQYSNQPQHF. Written as DNA, the CDR3 is TGTGCCAGCAGTGCCCAGTATAGCAATCAGCCCCAGCATTTT. The full variable domain, in which reference TRBV25-1 and TRBJ1-5 provide the parts outside the CDR3, is EADIYQTPRYLVIGTGKKITLECSQTMGHDKMYWYQQDPGMELHLIHYSYGVNSTEKGDLSSESTVSRIRTEHFPLTLESARPSHTSQYLCASSAQYSNQPQHFGDGTRLSIL.